This passage covers 21 T cell receptor beta chains from one sample sequenced in a study of blood T cell repertoires in COVID-19. Profiling relied on immunoSEQ multiplex PCR, and the TCRdb table lists in-frame clones only, not all of them. The sample lists roughly 260,000 clones; under 90% were seen once. Sequenced sample: PBMCs or T cells enriched from blood (not recorded which). The receptors stem from a woman in her forties who had been exposed to COVID-19.

CDR3 bases: TGCGCCAGCAGCTTGGGACGGGGGGCCGCCTACGAGCAGTACTTC. It is translated as CASSLGRGAAYEQYF. The genes are TRBV5-1 and TRBJ2-7, with D perhaps matching TRBD2 (7 bases). V was trimmed by 0 bases and J by 2 bases, leaving 12 bases between them. Germline V gene sequence: CDR1 SGHRS, CDR2 YFSETQ. The CDR3 is made up of 15 amino acids.

This chain connects TRBV5-1 to TRBJ2-7; the D gene is possibly TRBD1 (6 bases). The length of the CDR3 is 14 residues. Germline V gene data show CDR1 as SGHRS and CDR2 as YFSETQ. V shed 5 bases and J shed 0 bases, with 12 bases lying between them. The CDR3 loop reads CASRNREDSYEQYF. In DNA, the CDR3 is TGCGCCAGCAGAAACAGGGAAGACTCCTACGAGCAGTACTTC.

V usage is TRBV6-5 and J usage is TRBJ2-7, with no clear D. The V gene lost 6 bases and the J gene lost 0 bases, with 9 bases spanning the gap. CDR1 MNHEY and CDR2 SVGAGI come from the germline V gene. There are 13 residues in the CDR3. The chain's CDR3 is CASRAVSSYEQYF. CDR3 nucleotide sequence: TGTGCCAGCAGGGCGGTCAGCTCCTACGAGCAGTACTTC.

The V and J genes are TRBV19 and TRBJ2-5; 9 bases match TRBD2. Looked up from germline, CDR1 is LNHDA and CDR2 is SQIVND (reference sequence). The length of the CDR3 is 14 residues. V dropped 7 bases and J dropped 5; count of bases not matched to a gene: 8. DNA for the CDR3: TGTGCCAGTAAGGGCGGCGGGGGGGCCGAGACCCAGTACTTC. This encodes CASKGGGGAETQYF.

The DNA of the CDR3 is TGTGCCAGCAGCGGAGGGACAGGGGGGGCCTACGAGCAGTACTTC. This encodes CASSGGTGGAYEQYF. V usage is TRBV2 and J usage is TRBJ2-7; 11 positions agree with TRBD1. The V and J ends lost 6 bases and 2 bases, in that order; junction bases with no gene match: 6. CDR1 is SNHLY and CDR2 is FYNNEI in the germline V gene. The CDR3 is 15 amino acids.

The chain uses TRBV27 and TRBJ1-2, with 9 bases identical to TRBD1. The CDR3 runs to 16 residues. V shed 0 bases, J shed 7 bases, and the junction held 9 bases outside the gene matches. Germline CDR1 MNHEY, CDR2 SMNVEV (reference sequence). The chain's CDR3 is CASSLSGGTGRSGYTF. The CDR3 coding sequence is TGTGCCAGCAGTTTATCGGGAGGGACAGGGCGTAGTGGCTACACCTTC.

Comment on this clone: At one end the junction does not follow the germline gene, possibly because of a read error. The chain is built from TRBV7-7 and TRBJ2-5; 7 positions agree with TRBD1. Germline V gene lookup returns CDR1 SSHAT and CDR2 FNYEAQ (reference sequence). The CDR3 is made up of 17 amino acids. CDR3: CASSLPGLGTEKETQYF. In nucleotides, the CDR3 is TGTGCTAGCAGCTTACCAGGTCTGGGGACAGAAAAAGAGACCCAGTACTTC.

The DNA for the CDR3 is TGTGCCAGCAGGACTTTTGGACAGGGGAACACTGAAGCTTTCTTT. Translating it yields CASRTFGQGNTEAFF. The genes are TRBV3-1 (or the pseudogene TRBV3-2) and TRBJ1-1; 8 bases map to TRBD1. V dropped 6 bases and J dropped 1; count of bases not matched to a gene: 7. CDR1 is LGHDT, CDR2 YNNKEL, per germline (reference sequence). The CDR3 sequence is 15 residues long.

The chain recombines TRBV6-2 or TRBV6-3 with TRBJ2-7; TRBD1 might be the D (5 bases). V dropped 5 bases and J dropped 5 bases, with 16 bases sitting between them. Per the germline V gene, CDR1 is MNHEY and CDR2 is SVGEGT. The CDR3 runs 14 residues. As DNA, the CDR3 is TGTGCCAGCAGTAATCAGGGATTTGGAGACGAGCAGTACTTC. This encodes CASSNQGFGDEQYF.

The chain combines TRBV5-6 with TRBJ1-3; tentative D call: TRBD1 (5 bases). CDR3 size: 15 residues. Per germline, CDR1 SGHDT and CDR2 YYEEEE. V was cut by 0 bases and J by 4 bases, with 11 bases left in between. CDR3 in amino acids: CASSLVQGRGNTIYF. As DNA, the CDR3 is TGTGCCAGCAGCTTGGTGCAGGGAAGAGGAAACACCATATATTTT. The whole variable domain, remainder taken from reference TRBV5-6 and TRBJ1-3, is DAGVTQSPTHLIKTRGQQVTLRCSPKSGHDTVSWYQQALGQGPQFIFQYYEEEERQRGNFPDRFSGHQFPNYSSELNVNALLLGDSALYLCASSLVQGRGNTIYFGEGSWLTVV.

This sequence joins TRBV3-1 (or the pseudogene TRBV3-2) and TRBJ1-2; a possible D gene is TRBD1 (6 bases). The ends were cut back, 1 base at V and 0 bases at J, with 12 bases in the middle. The CDR3 has 16 amino acids. Germline CDR1 is LGHDT and CDR2 is YNNKEL (reference sequence). The DNA of the CDR3 is TGTGCCAGCAGCCAAGGGGGAGCAGGGGCTAACTATGGCTACACCTTC. Translating it yields CASSQGGAGANYGYTF.

This clone came up many times. The V call is TRBV4-3, the J call TRBJ1-4; the D is unclear. Trimming removed 4 bases from V and 8 bases from J, with 8 bases in between. In germline, CDR1 is LGHNA, CDR2 YSLEER. The CDR3 runs 12 residues. In DNA, the CDR3 is TGCGCCAGCAGCCGCGGAGGAGAAAAACTGTTTTTT. The encoded protein is CASSRGGEKLFF.

The chain joins TRBV28 to TRBJ2-1; D gene uncertain. Germline V gives CDR1 MDHEN, CDR2 SYDVKM. V lost 6 bases to trimming and J lost 0 bases, with 12 bases between them. There are 15 residues in the CDR3. Here the CDR3 DNA reads TGTGCCAGCAGCGCGTTACTGAGCTCCTACAATGAGCAGTTCTTC. It yields the protein CASSALLSSYNEQFF.

This clone was detected only a few times. This sequence joins TRBV7-9 and TRBJ1-3; D perhaps matches TRBD1 (5 bases). From germline, CDR1 is SEHNR and CDR2 FQNEAQ (reference sequence). The CDR3 has 15 amino acids. V was pared by 3 bases and J by 2 bases, with 11 bases between. This chain's CDR3 is CASSLEGPPGNTIYF. CDR3 nucleotides: TGTGCCAGCAGCTTGGAGGGGCCCCCTGGAAACACCATATATTTT.

The chain combines TRBV5-1 with TRBJ1-3; a possible D gene is TRBD1 (6 bases). The CDR3 sequence is 14 residues long. Trimming pared 4 bases from V and 0 bases from J, leaving 8 bases between. CDR1 is SGHRS, CDR2 YFSETQ, per germline. The CDR3 reads CASSPQGSGNTIYF. CDR3 DNA sequence: TGCGCCAGCAGCCCACAGGGCTCTGGAAACACCATATATTTT.

Regarding this clone: Other DNA sequences in the sample encode the same CDR3. This rearrangement joins TRBV28 to TRBJ1-2; 10 bases fit TRBD1. The V segment lost 4 bases and the J segment 3 bases; nucleotides outside the gene matches: 2. The CDR3 runs to 14 residues. CDR1 is MDHEN, CDR2 SYDVKM, per germline. DNA for the CDR3: TGTGCCAGCAGTTCAGGACAGGGGGACTATGGCTACACCTTC. Translated: CASSSGQGDYGYTF.

The chain employs TRBV5-1 and TRBJ2-1; TRBD2 agrees at 7 bases. V lost 6 bases to trimming and J lost 7 bases; unmatched junction nucleotides: 13. CDR3 length: 15 residues. CDR1 is SGHRS and CDR2 is YFSETQ in the germline V gene. CDR3 sequence reads: CASTFLGGNDNEQFF. Written as DNA, the CDR3 is TGCGCCAGCACTTTCCTCGGGGGGAACGATAATGAGCAGTTCTTC.

V and J are TRBV5-4 and TRBJ1-2, with D possibly TRBD1 on 5 matching bases. V lost 4 bases and J lost 0, with 16 bases in between. The CDR3 has 16 residues. CDR1 SGHNT and CDR2 YYREEE come from the germline V gene (reference sequence). CDR3 sequence reads: CASSGGAGSSNYGYTF. DNA for the CDR3: TGTGCCAGCAGCGGTGGGGCAGGTTCATCTAACTATGGCTACACCTTC.

The CDR3 bases are TGTGCCAGCAGCCGGAACAGGAACACTGAAGCTTTCTTT. Amino acid sequence: CASSRNRNTEAFF. This chain uses TRBV13 with TRBJ1-1; D gene ambiguous. Trimming stripped 5 bases from V and 1 base from J, with 8 bases between. This CDR3 spans 13 amino acids. Germline assignment: CDR1 PRHDT and CDR2 FYEKMQ (reference sequence). Based on the CDR3 plus reference TRBV13 and TRBJ1-1, the full variable domain is AAGVIQSPRHLIKEKRETATLKCYPIPRHDTVYWYQQGPGQDPQFLISFYEKMQSDKGSIPDRFSAQQFSDYHSELNMSSLELGDSALYFCASSRNRNTEAFFGQGTRLTVV.

This sequence joins TRBV5-1 and TRBJ2-7, with D hard to call. CDR3 size: 16 residues. Trimming removed 0 bases from V and 2 bases from J, with 15 bases in between. The germline V gene has CDR1 SGHRS and CDR2 YFSETQ. Here the CDR3 DNA reads TGCGCCAGCAGCTTGGCCGAAGAGAACCCAACCTACGAGCAGTACTTC. As protein: CASSLAEENPTYEQYF. Full variable domain (remainder filled in from reference TRBV5-1 and TRBJ2-7): KAGVTQTPRYLIKTRGQQVTLSCSPISGHRSVSWYQQTPGQGLQFLFEYFSETQRNKGNFPGRFSGRQFSNSRSEMNVSTLELGDSALYLCASSLAEENPTYEQYFGPGTRLTVT.

This clone has only a few counts. The DNA of the CDR3 is TGTGCCAGCAGTGTAGGACAGGGGGCCGACGAGCAGTACTTC. Translation gives CASSVGQGADEQYF. The chain has TRBV2 and TRBJ2-7; TRBD1 agrees at 11 bases. Germline CDR1 and CDR2: SNHLY and FYNNEI. J gave up 5 bases and V 4 bases, and 4 bases lay outside the gene matches. This CDR3 has 14 amino acids.